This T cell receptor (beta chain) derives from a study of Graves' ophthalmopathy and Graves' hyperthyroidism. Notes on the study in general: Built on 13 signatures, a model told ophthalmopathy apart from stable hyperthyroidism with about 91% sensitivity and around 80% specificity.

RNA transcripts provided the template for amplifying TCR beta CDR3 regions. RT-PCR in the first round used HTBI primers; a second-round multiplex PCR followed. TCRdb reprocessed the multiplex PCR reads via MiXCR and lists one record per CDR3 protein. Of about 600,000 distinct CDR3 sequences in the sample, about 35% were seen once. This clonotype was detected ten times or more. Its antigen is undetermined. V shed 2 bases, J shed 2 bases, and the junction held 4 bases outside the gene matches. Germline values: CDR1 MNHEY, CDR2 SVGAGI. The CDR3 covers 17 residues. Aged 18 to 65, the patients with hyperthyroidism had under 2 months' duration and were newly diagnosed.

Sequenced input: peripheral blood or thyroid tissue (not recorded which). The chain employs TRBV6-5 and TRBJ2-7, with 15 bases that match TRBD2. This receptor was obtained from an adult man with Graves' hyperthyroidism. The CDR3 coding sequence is TGTGCCAGCAGTTACGGACTAGCGGGAGGGCGAGCCTACGAGCAGTACTTC. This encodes CASSYGLAGGRAYEQYF.